This TCR beta chain came from a study of Tregs in tolerant kidney transplant recipients. General study points: Validation in larger populations is needed because few patients were studied. Biological reproducibility was not directly addressed, but technical replication error appeared minimal.

The junction had 11 bases not matched to a gene; V was cut back by 7 bases and J by 4 bases. The CDR3 extends over 15 amino acids. Germline V gene lookup returns CDR1 LGHNA and CDR2 YNFKEQ. A word on this clone: Its antigen is not identified.

Data came from immunoSEQ multiplex PCR; TCRdb stores just in-frame clones and leaves some out. This table has some 90,000 clones, approximately 90% appearing once. This receptor was obtained from a human donor in good health. The genes are TRBV4-2 and TRBJ1-1; 8 bases agree with TRBD1. The sequenced sample consisted of CD8+ T cells from blood. The CDR3 loop reads CASNPTTGDPTEAFF. CDR3 sequence (DNA): TGTGCCAGCAACCCCACGACAGGGGACCCCACTGAAGCTTTCTTT.